Listed here is a single T cell receptor (beta chain). The antigen remains undetermined. V shed 7 bases and J 5 bases; nucleotides not matched to a gene: 6. Germline-derived CDR1 and CDR2 are SGHVS and FQNEAQ. The CDR3 totals 14 residues. The data were obtained in a study of post-analysis software for immune sequencing data. Libraries were made from TCR beta cDNA, and they carried unique molecular identifiers. Input amounts of roughly 0.9 to 10 million T cells were used. These gave 500,000 or so cDNA molecules, so each molecule approximated one T cell. TCRdb re-derived calls from the PCR reads in MiXCR, one entry per CDR3 protein. The sample has roughly 800,000 distinct CDR3 sequences; 53% are singletons. Overall study findings and caveats: The five TRBV segments detected at higher frequency in patients than in controls included TRBV5-6, TRBV5-1 and TRBV20-1. Samples prepared in the same batch strongly co-clustered by F measure. Versus controls, multiple sclerosis patients showed significantly lower diversity (normalized Chao1).

Sequencing used blood. The chain employs TRBV7-8 and TRBJ2-1, with 9 nucleotides matching TRBD2. The receptor comes from a girl between 5 and 17 years old with multiple sclerosis. This chain's CDR3 is CASILGGGDNEQFF. DNA for the CDR3: TGTGCCAGCATCCTTGGCGGGGGGGACAATGAGCAGTTCTTC.